This entry lists 18 T cell receptor beta chains sequenced from one sample in a study of blood T cell repertoires in COVID-19. Assay used: immunoSEQ multiplex PCR; TCRdb lists only in-frame clones, some missing. The table has under 70,000 clones, over 70% seen once. Sequenced input: peripheral blood. The receptor set was obtained from a woman aged 70-85 years with acute or convalescent COVID-19.

The chain employs TRBV10-2 and TRBJ1-5; TRBD1 agrees at 7 bases. V was pared by 6 bases and J by 0 bases, with 5 bases of the junction left unmatched. CDR3 length equals 15 residues. CDR1 WSHSY and CDR2 SAAADI come from the germline V gene. The CDR3 spells CASREGASSNQPQHF. CDR3 nucleotides: TGCGCCAGCAGGGAGGGGGCGTCTAGCAATCAGCCCCAGCATTTT.

The sample holds a few counts of this clone. CDR3 sequence reads: CASSVGTGDYEQYF. CDR3 DNA sequence: TGTGCCAGCAGCGTAGGGACAGGGGATTACGAGCAGTACTTC. The chain links TRBV9 to TRBJ2-7; 9 bases align to TRBD1. Germline CDR1 is SGDLS and CDR2 is YYNGEE. The J segment lost 4 bases and the V segment lost 0 bases, leaving 2 bases of the junction unmatched. The length of the CDR3 is 14 residues.

The chain uses TRBV5-1 and TRBJ2-1; a possible D gene is TRBD1 (5 bases). There are 14 residues in the CDR3. Germline CDR1 is SGHRS and CDR2 is YFSETQ. The ends were cut back, 1 base at V and 5 bases at J, with 10 bases in the middle. This CDR3 reads CASSLRPGNNEQFF. The CDR3 DNA reads TGCGCCAGCAGCTTGCGACCAGGGAACAATGAGCAGTTCTTC.

This clone was recorded once. Germline and junction disagree at one end, which may indicate a read error. The V and J genes are TRBV2 and TRBJ1-2; weak D call: TRBD1 (6 bases). The CDR3 has 18 amino acids. CDR1 and CDR2 (germline): SNHLY, FYNNEI. CDR3 region: CASSESPGHGIWDYVYTF. CDR3 DNA: TGTGCCAGCAGTGAATCACCGGGACACGGAATTTGGGATTATGTCTACACCTTC. Combining the CDR3 with reference TRBV2 and TRBJ1-2 gives the whole variable domain EPEVTQTPSHQVTQMGQEVILRCVPISNHLYFYWYRQILGQKVEFLVSFYNNEISEKSEIFDDQFSVERPDGSNFTLKIRSTKLEDSAMYFCASSESPGHGIWDYVYTFGSGTRLTVV.

This clone was detected once. The V call is TRBV7-9, the J call TRBJ2-1; possibly TRBD2 for D (5 bases). Germline lookup yields CDR1 SEHNR and CDR2 FQNEAQ (reference sequence). The CDR3 sequence is 13 residues long. Trimming shortened V by 4 bases and J by 4 bases, and 8 bases separated the two germline ends. CDR3 in DNA: TGTGCCAGCAGCTACGGGATTTACAATGAGCAGTTCTTC. It translates to CASSYGIYNEQFF. The entire variable domain, with the rest obtained from reference TRBV7-9 and TRBJ2-1, is as follows: DTGVSQNPRHKITKRGQNVTFRCDPISEHNRLYWYRQTLGQGPEFLTYFQNEAQLEKSRLLSDRFSAERPKGSFSTLEIQRTEQGDSAMYLCASSYGIYNEQFFGPGTRLTVL.

J is TRBJ2-1 and V is TRBV27; D gene unclear. The CDR3 is 15 residues long. The V end was cut by 3 bases, the J end by 3 bases, with 12 bases between. The V gene's germline CDR1 is MNHEY and CDR2 SMNVEV (reference sequence). The CDR3 loop is CASSFESSIYNEQFF. The CDR3 region has the DNA TGTGCCAGCAGTTTCGAAAGTTCTATCTACAATGAGCAGTTCTTC.

The chain employs TRBV6-1 and TRBJ2-4; D is undetermined. Looked up from germline, CDR1 is MNHNS and CDR2 is SASEGT. Trimming shortened V by 2 bases and J by 0 bases, and 14 bases separated the two germline ends. The length of the CDR3 is 17 residues. Here the CDR3 DNA reads TGTGCCAGCAGTGAAACCCCGAGGCTTCTAGCCAAAAACATTCAGTACTTC. Protein product: CASSETPRLLAKNIQYF.

The chain links TRBV3-1 (or the pseudogene TRBV3-2) to TRBJ1-2, with 8 nucleotides matching TRBD1. The germline V gene has CDR1 LGHDT and CDR2 YNNKEL (reference sequence). With V trimmed by 4 bases and J by 4 bases, 5 bases remained unmatched. This CDR3 spans 14 amino acids. In DNA form, the CDR3 reads TGTGCCAGCAGCCTAGGACAGGGACCCTATGGCTACACCTTC. Its protein product is CASSLGQGPYGYTF.

V usage is TRBV2 and J usage is TRBJ1-5, with unresolved D. The V gene's germline CDR1 is SNHLY and CDR2 FYNNEI. V lost 6 bases to trimming and J lost 9 bases, with 12 bases between them. This CDR3 has 12 amino acids. The CDR3 loop reads CASSPEGRPQHF. As DNA, the CDR3 is TGTGCCAGCAGCCCCGAGGGCCGGCCCCAGCATTTT.

This clone was detected only a few times. This rearrangement joins TRBV7-8 to TRBJ1-2; 7 bases are a match to TRBD1. The germline V gene has CDR1 SGHVS and CDR2 FQNEAQ. V was clipped by 2 bases and J by 10 bases; unmatched bases: 13. This CDR3 is 15 amino acids long. The DNA of the CDR3 is TGTGCCAGCAGCTTAAACCCAGGACAGGCCTTATACTACACCTTC. Amino acids: CASSLNPGQALYYTF.

The CDR3 reads CASSPPEGQGGYTF. For the CDR3, the DNA is TGTGCCAGCAGTCCTCCGGAGGGGCAGGGAGGCTACACCTTC. The chain carries TRBV6-5 and TRBJ1-2, with D possibly being TRBD1 (5 bases). CDR3 length equals 14 residues. Per germline, CDR1 MNHEY and CDR2 SVGAGI. V was clipped by 5 bases and J by 8 bases, with 18 bases between them.

There are a few counts of this clone. The genes are TRBV9 and TRBJ1-1; possibly TRBD1 for D (6 bases). This CDR3 is 15 amino acids long. Per the germline V gene, CDR1 is SGDLS and CDR2 is YYNGEE. The V and J ends lost 4 bases and 2 bases respectively, with 15 bases between them. The CDR3 loop reads CASSPSRTENTEAFF. The CDR3 coding sequence is TGTGCCAGCAGCCCTAGTAGGACAGAAAACACTGAAGCTTTCTTT.

Many counts were recorded for this clone. The chain couples TRBV5-6 to TRBJ1-2, with 9 bases lining up with TRBD1. The CDR3 is 14 amino acids. V dropped 4 bases and J dropped 4; count of bases not matched to a gene: 5. Germline V lookup: CDR1 SGHDT, CDR2 YYEEEE. CDR3 nucleotide sequence: TGTGCCAGCAGCATCGGGACAGGGCTCTATGGCTACACCTTC. It yields the protein CASSIGTGLYGYTF.

This chain joins TRBV7-2 and TRBJ2-3; 13 bases fit TRBD2. The V gene end was trimmed by 4 bases and the J gene end by 11 bases; junction bases not matched to a gene: 12. Germline V gives CDR1 SGHTA, CDR2 FQGNSA. The CDR3 is 16 amino acids. Here the CDR3 reads CASSSRTSGRGLKQYF. The CDR3, as DNA: TGTGCCAGCAGCTCCAGGACTAGCGGGAGAGGCCTGAAGCAGTATTTT.

The chain uses TRBV15 and TRBJ2-3; TRBD1 aligns across 7 bases. In germline, CDR1 is LNHNV, CDR2 YYDKDF (reference sequence). Trimming cost V 3 bases and J 2 bases; bases outside gene matches: 8. The CDR3 covers 16 residues. Here the CDR3 DNA reads TGTGCCACCAGCAGCCCTCGACAGGGATACACAGATACGCAGTATTTT. This encodes CATSSPRQGYTDTQYF.

The gene calls are TRBV4-1 and TRBJ2-1; 9 bases fit TRBD2. Germline V gene lookup returns CDR1 MGHRA and CDR2 YSYEKL. The CDR3 totals 16 residues. V shed 3 bases, J shed 8 bases, and the junction held 11 bases outside the gene matches. The CDR3 region has the DNA TGCGCCAGCAGCCAGGATCCCTTTGCGGGGGGGGATGAGCAGTTCTTC. Translated: CASSQDPFAGGDEQFF.

Turning to this clone: At one of its ends the junction is not consistent with the germline gene, which may arise from a read error. The rearrangement joins TRBV6-5 to TRBJ1-1; TRBD1 aligns across 8 bases. Germline V gene lookup returns CDR1 MNHEY and CDR2 SVGAGI. The CDR3 length is 13 residues. The CDR3 here is CAGRGRFNTEAFF. The CDR3 coding sequence is TGTGCCGGCAGGGGGCGCTTCAACACTGAAGCTTTCTTT.

The rearrangement joins TRBV5-1 to TRBJ2-7; 11 bases match TRBD1. Germline CDR1 and CDR2: SGHRS and YFSETQ. The trim removed 3 bases at V and 1 base at J, leaving 9 bases unmatched. There are 17 residues in the CDR3. The CDR3 sequence is CASSSIQGTGGSYEQYV. The DNA of the CDR3 is TGCGCCAGCAGCTCGATCCAAGGGACAGGGGGTTCCTACGAGCAGTACGTC.